Sequencing of this T cell receptor beta chain was carried out in a study of blood T cell repertoires in COVID-19. The CDR3 length is 13 residues. After removal of 8 bases from V and 9 bases from J, the junction contained 4 bases not matched to a gene. Germline-derived CDR1 and CDR2 are MNHNY and SVGAGI (reference sequence). The repertoire was sequenced with immunoSEQ multiplex PCR; TCRdb's copy has only in-frame clones and lacks some. The sample carries about 260,000 clones, more than 70% recorded once. The V gene is TRBV6-6, the J gene TRBJ2-1; TRBD2 matches 13 bases. This TCR derives from a woman younger than 45 with COVID-19, enrolled during active disease. The sample consisted of peripheral blood. The DNA for the CDR3 is TGTGCCAGCGGGACTAGCGGGGAGGGTGAGCAGTTCTTC. This encodes CASGTSGEGEQFF.